What follows are 13 T cell receptor beta chains derived from one specimen sequenced in a study of T-cell memory formation after mild COVID-19. A single record per CDR3 protein comes from TCRdb applying MiXCR to the 5' RACE reads. The table lists about 340,000 distinct CDR3 sequences, 13% of them singletons. The sample consisted of PBMCs or a T cell subset sorted from them (not recorded which). Receptors originate from a man younger than 35 who had mild COVID-19 (a few samples of this study predate the infection). Cell type and time point are not known.

This clonotype has a handful of counts. The V call is TRBV29-1, the J call TRBJ2-3, with D possibly TRBD2 on 6 matching bases. Germline V lookup: CDR1 SQVTM, CDR2 ANQGSEA. Trimming cost V 3 bases and J 2 bases, with 18 bases left between them. CDR3 length: 16 amino acids. DNA for the CDR3: TGCAGCGTTGAGTTCGCGCTAGCGAGTTTCACAGATACGCAGTATTTT. This codes for CSVEFALASFTDTQYF.

This clonotype was seen a few times. The CDR3 loop reads CASSDGNRGSQPQHF. DNA of the CDR3: TGTGCCAGCAGTGATGGAAACAGGGGGTCTCAGCCCCAGCATTTT. The chain has TRBV25-1 and TRBJ1-5; 8 bases match TRBD1. The CDR3 extends over 15 amino acids. Germline V gene sequence: CDR1 MGHDK, CDR2 SYGVNS. V dropped 3 bases and J dropped 6; count of bases not matched to a gene: 7.

The V and J genes are TRBV27 and TRBJ1-5; D gene ambiguous. CDR1 is MNHEY and CDR2 is SMNVEV in the germline V gene (reference sequence). CDR3 length: 14 amino acids. The V end was cut by 5 bases, the J end by 0 bases, with 8 bases between. This CDR3 is CASSTGLSNQPQHF. The DNA of the CDR3 is TGTGCCAGCAGTACGGGTCTTAGCAATCAGCCCCAGCATTTT.

This clonotype has only a few counts. The chain uses TRBV4-2 and TRBJ1-1, with 9 bases matching TRBD1. J gave up 4 bases and V 0 bases, and 9 bases lay outside the gene matches. The CDR3 is 17 amino acids. CDR1 is LGHNA, CDR2 YNFKEQ, per germline. CDR3 sequence (DNA): TGTGCCAGCAGCCAAGATTCAAGGACAGGGGTCGGCACTGAAGCTTTCTTT. This encodes CASSQDSRTGVGTEAFF.

The chain combines TRBV6-5 with TRBJ2-7; the D call may be TRBD1 or TRBD2 (5 bases each). This CDR3 is 14 amino acids long. Trimming removed 5 bases from V and 1 base from J, with 12 bases in between. CDR1 is MNHEY and CDR2 is SVGAGI in the germline V gene. This chain's CDR3 is CASSISGSSYEQYV. Written as DNA, the CDR3 is TGTGCCAGCAGTATATCAGGGAGTTCCTACGAGCAGTACGTC.

V gene TRBV20-1 combines with J gene TRBJ1-5; D is perhaps TRBD1 (5 bases). Germline assignment: CDR1 DFQATT and CDR2 SNEGSKA (reference sequence). V gave up 4 bases and J gave up 5 bases, with 15 bases separating them. The CDR3 runs 14 residues. CDR3 amino acids: CSANRAGRYQPQHF. The CDR3 DNA is TGCAGTGCTAACCGGGCAGGGAGATATCAGCCCCAGCATTTT.

The gene calls are TRBV7-6 and TRBJ1-5; D unresolved. This CDR3 region has 15 residues. CDR1 is SGHVS and CDR2 is FNYEAQ in the germline V gene. Deletions cut 2 bases from V and 1 base from J, with 9 bases between. CDR3 sequence (DNA): TGTGCCAGCAGCTTATTCCCGGGGAGCAATCAGCCCCAGCATTTT. This sequence encodes CASSLFPGSNQPQHF.

The chain couples TRBV6-2 or TRBV6-3 to TRBJ1-2, with 9 positions matching TRBD1. CDR1 MNHEY and CDR2 SVGEGT come from the germline V gene. V shed 2 bases and J 4 bases; nucleotides not matched to a gene: 5. The CDR3 is made up of 15 amino acids. CDR3 in amino acids: CASSYAGQGTYGYTF. The CDR3 DNA reads as TGTGCCAGCAGTTACGCGGGACAGGGTACCTATGGCTACACCTTC.

The chain employs TRBV7-3 and TRBJ1-6; 9 bases fit TRBD1. Trimming removed 5 bases from V and 9 bases from J; junction bases left unmatched: 8. The CDR3 sequence is 15 residues long. Germline V lookup: CDR1 SGHTA, CDR2 FQGTGA. CDR3 loop: CASSAGGQGRSPLHF. DNA of the CDR3: TGTGCCAGCAGCGCTGGGGGACAGGGCCGTTCACCCCTCCACTTT.

This clonotype was counted a few times. V gene TRBV12-3 or TRBV12-4 combines with J gene TRBJ2-3, with 8 bases aligning to TRBD1. The V and J ends lost 5 bases and 7 bases, in that order; junction bases with no gene match: 14. CDR3 length: 16 residues. Here the CDR3 reads CASSPRVTGVGHTQYF. The CDR3, as DNA: TGTGCCAGCAGTCCCCGGGTGACAGGGGTGGGACATACGCAGTATTTT.

The chain has TRBV20-1 and TRBJ2-3; perhaps TRBD2 as D (5 bases). V lost 0 bases and J lost 2, with 12 bases in between. CDR1 DFQATT and CDR2 SNEGSKA come from the germline V gene (reference sequence). There are 15 residues in the CDR3. For the CDR3, the DNA is TGCAGTGCTAGAGAGGCCCTGGAGGCCACAGATACGCAGTATTTT. Its protein is CSAREALEATDTQYF.

This clonotype was counted at least ten times. V gene TRBV5-1 combines with J gene TRBJ2-5; the D is unclear. This CDR3 region has 13 residues. V was pared by 4 bases and J by 4 bases, with 11 bases between. Germline lookup yields CDR1 SGHRS and CDR2 YFSETQ. The CDR3 DNA sequence: TGCGCCAGCAGCCTAGTGGGTGGAGAGACCCAGTACTTC. Translation gives CASSLVGGETQYF.

This chain uses TRBV15 with TRBJ2-1; TRBD1 agrees at 9 bases. Germline CDR1 LNHNV, CDR2 YYDKDF (reference sequence). This CDR3 has 15 residues. Losses at the gene ends were 1 base for V and 5 bases for J; bases not matched to a gene: 3. CDR3 sequence reads: CATSRVGQGNNEQFF. The CDR3 DNA sequence: TGTGCCACCAGCAGAGTGGGACAGGGTAACAATGAGCAGTTCTTC.